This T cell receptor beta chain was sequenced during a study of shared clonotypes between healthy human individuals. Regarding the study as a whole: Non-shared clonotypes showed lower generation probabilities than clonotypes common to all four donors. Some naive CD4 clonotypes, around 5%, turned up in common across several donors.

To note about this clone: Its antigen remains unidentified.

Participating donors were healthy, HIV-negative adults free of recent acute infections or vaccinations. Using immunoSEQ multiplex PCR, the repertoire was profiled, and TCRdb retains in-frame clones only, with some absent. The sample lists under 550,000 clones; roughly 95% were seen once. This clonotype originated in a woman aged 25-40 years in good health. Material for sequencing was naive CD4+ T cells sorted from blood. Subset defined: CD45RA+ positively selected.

CDR3: CASSATGLNNEKLFF. CDR3 DNA: TGTGCCAGCAGTGCGACCGGGTTAAATAATGAAAAACTGTTTTTT. V is TRBV28 and J is TRBJ1-4, with D uncertain. CDR1 is MDHEN, CDR2 SYDVKM, per germline. V gave up 5 bases and J gave up 4 bases, with 14 bases separating them. The CDR3 totals 15 residues.